This T cell receptor beta chain was retrieved from a study of cytomegalovirus exposure and HLA in healthy donors. It was with 60 Vbeta and 13 Jbeta primers that the PCR ran. Sequenced by immunoSEQ multiplex PCR; TCRdb stores in-frame clones only, minus some. The sample has 150,000 to 200,000 clones, approximately 79% seen once. Donors sampled were nominally healthy, though unrecorded immune exposures were likely. Study-level results: Within a later analysis, the majority of CMV-associated TCR beta chains appeared HLA-restricted.

A note on this clone: No antigen is known for it.

The sample taken for sequencing was PBMCs. The clonotype originates from a man aged 35-49 years in good health and CMV-seropositive.

The CDR3 loop reads CASSTGWGGVYEQYF. In DNA form, the CDR3 reads TGTGCCAGCAGTACAGGGTGGGGGGGAGTCTACGAGCAGTACTTC. The chain joins TRBV7-9 to TRBJ2-7; tentative D call: TRBD2 (7 bases). V was pared by 6 bases and J by 3 bases, with 18 bases between. The CDR3 sequence is 15 residues long. The germline V gene has CDR1 SEHNR and CDR2 FQNEAQ (reference sequence).